This T cell receptor (beta chain) originates from a study of blood T cell repertoires in COVID-19. Study-wide context: Spain, Italy and the United States supplied samples that represented acute and convalescent COVID-19.

Germline CDR1 is ENHRY and CDR2 is SYGVKD. CDR3 length: 15 residues. The ends lost 4 bases at V and 9 bases at J; junction bases unmatched: 11. Source study methods: It was from reference gene primer amplification that nucleated cell counts were estimated. Repertoires were generated with immunoSEQ multiplex PCR, while TCRdb's copy carries only in-frame clones and drops some. That table supplies the V and J calls and clone size; D and trimming were determined from the DNA. The profile shows hundreds of thousands of clones, more than 75% of them singletons. The chain uses TRBV10-3 and TRBJ2-1, with TRBD2 matching 8 bases. This clonotype was sampled from a woman aged 40-49 years who had recovered from COVID-19. Specimen: peripheral blood. The CDR3 DNA is TGTGCCATCAGTGCCACGGGACTAGGGGGAGGTGAGCAGTTCTTC. Translating it yields CAISATGLGGGEQFF.